This TCR beta chain derives from a study of CD4+ T cells in melanoma. The protocol was immunoSEQ multiplex PCR, while the TCRdb copy is restricted to in-frame clones and leaves out a portion. This sample has tens of thousands of clones, with nearly 70% found just once. Study results and limitations: Neoantigen-specific CD4+ T cells in melanoma reportedly had diverse differentiation states. A reported correlation linked neoantigen-specific CD4+ T cells to CD8+, macrophage and B cell function.

CDR1 SQVTM and CDR2 ANQGSEA come from the germline V gene. V was cut by 3 bases and J by 8 bases, with 11 bases left in between. This CDR3 region has 12 residues. For this clone: Its specificity is not known.

The TCR sequence derives from a human donor with melanoma. This chain links TRBV29-1 with TRBJ2-1, with D perhaps TRBD1 or TRBD2 (6 bases each). Sequenced: tumor tissue. CDR3 bases: TGCAGCGTTGATCGGGGGCGGGATGAGCAGTTCTTC. Residues: CSVDRGRDEQFF.